This T cell receptor (beta chain) was documented in a study of CD8 T cells in Susac syndrome. Trimming stripped 2 bases from V and 1 base from J, with 8 bases between. From germline, CDR1 is MDHEN and CDR2 SYDVKM. This CDR3 is 14 amino acids long. To note about this clonotype: As yet, its antigen is unknown.

The authors reverse transcribed roughly 0.5 to 1 ug RNA with random hexamers. The amplification used immunoSEQ multiplex PCR on TCR beta CDR3; it spanned 54 Vbeta and 13 Jbeta. TCRdb processed the immunoSEQ multiplex PCR reads anew with MiXCR; each CDR3 protein has one entry. Of under 250,000 distinct CDR3 sequences in the sample, over 85% were seen once. Study outcomes and limitations: The study conceded that relatively few individuals underwent its TCR sequencing and HLA analysis.

In blood CD8+ and CD4+ T cells, TCR beta underwent sequencing. TEMRA cells were enriched by FACS, while CD8+ and CD4+ T cells were obtained through a negative isolation that was performed magnetically. The sequenced sample consisted of CD4+ T cells from PBMCs. This receptor was obtained from a human donor with multiple sclerosis. The chain uses TRBV28 and TRBJ1-1; no definite D call. The CDR3 DNA reads TGTGCCAGCAGTTTACCAAAGAGGAACACTGAAGCTTTCTTT. Residues: CASSLPKRNTEAFF.